The 16 T cell receptor beta chains below all came from one sample that was sequenced in a study of CXCR3-negative and CXCR3-positive naive CD8 T cells. 5' RACE with UMI labels generated the TRB cDNA libraries. TCRdb reprocessed the 5' RACE reads and keeps a single row for each CDR3 protein, giving no DNA. The listing contains some 130,000 distinct CDR3 sequences. Specimen: naive CXCR3- CD8+ T cells from blood. Subset specified: CD45RO-CCR7+CD27+CD95- naive CD8+ T cells lacking CXCR3 (TNR3-). All receptors come from a human donor in good health. Some clones in this sample may be carry-over from other donors' samples.

The V and J genes are TRBV6-2 or TRBV6-3 and TRBJ2-4; with no DNA, the TCRdb D assignment of TRBD1 cannot be verified. Germline V gene data show CDR1 as MNHEY and CDR2 as SVGEGT. The CDR3 runs 11 residues. This chain's CDR3 is CASGEGDIQYF.

This rearrangement joins TRBV28 to TRBJ2-7; the TCRdb D gene call, TRBD1, has no DNA to confirm it. The CDR3 extends over 12 amino acids. CDR1 and CDR2 (germline): MDHEN, SYDVKM. CDR3 sequence reads: CASTLLRGEQYF.

V usage is TRBV29-1 and J usage is TRBJ2-7; lacking DNA, the TRBD1 call made by TCRdb goes unchecked. This CDR3 spans 12 amino acids. Germline CDR1 SQVTM, CDR2 ANQGSEA. The CDR3 reads CSVEMDRGEQYF.

This chain links TRBV20-1 with TRBJ1-1; TCRdb outputs TRBD1, but without DNA this stays unchecked. The CDR3 is 19 residues long. Germline assignment: CDR1 DFQATT and CDR2 SNEGSKA (reference sequence). CDR3 sequence reads: CSAREGPGTGGKFDTEAFF.

The gene calls are TRBV28 and TRBJ2-7; lacking DNA, the TRBD1 call made by TCRdb goes unchecked. Germline V lookup: CDR1 MDHEN, CDR2 SYDVKM. This CDR3 is built from 15 residues. The chain's CDR3 is CASSKFLGTSHEQYF.

The chain employs TRBV5-1 and TRBJ2-3; TCRdb reports TRBD2, a call that lacks DNA to check it against. CDR1 and CDR2 from the germline V gene are SGHRS and YFSETQ. The CDR3 is 16 residues long. The CDR3: CASSLFAGGSTDTQYF.

J is TRBJ1-1 and V is TRBV24-1; TCRdb's D call of TRBD1 is untestable without DNA. This CDR3 is 18 amino acids long. CDR1 and CDR2 (germline): KGHDR, SFDVKD. CDR3 in amino acids: CATSDLQGPPLRYTEVFF.

The chain carries TRBV15 and TRBJ2-2. The CDR3 extends over 16 amino acids. Germline V CDR1 and CDR2: LNHNV, YYDKDF (reference sequence). The CDR3 protein is CATSRDASSNTGELFF. Complete variable domain (other parts from reference TRBV15 and TRBJ2-2): DAMVIQNPRYQVTQFGKPVTLSCSQTLNHNVMYWYQQKSSQAPKLLFHYYDKDFNNEADTPDNFQSRRPNTSFCFLDIRSPGLGDTAMYLCATSRDASSNTGELFFGEGSRLTVL.

This clonotype is medium-sized by frequency. The chain combines TRBV27 with TRBJ2-7; TCRdb's D gene call, TRBD2, goes unchecked for lack of DNA. Germline lookup yields CDR1 MNHEY and CDR2 SMNVEV (reference sequence). CDR3 length equals 14 residues. CDR3 residues: CASSLAGGTYEQYF.

This chain uses TRBV29-1 with TRBJ2-2; TCRdb picks TRBD1, but there is no DNA to check that call. Germline V gene sequence: CDR1 SQVTM, CDR2 ANQGSEA. The CDR3 is made up of 14 amino acids. CDR3 loop: CSVEGTGGTGELFF.

V is TRBV7-9 and J is TRBJ2-1; TCRdb proposes TRBD1, but this gene call is untestable without DNA. Germline V gene data show CDR1 as SEHNR and CDR2 as FQNEAQ (reference sequence). This CDR3 spans 14 amino acids. The CDR3 loop is CASSQRDTINEQFF.

The rearrangement uses TRBV27 and TRBJ2-3. CDR1 MNHEY and CDR2 SMNVEV come from the germline V gene (reference sequence). The CDR3 has 14 residues. The CDR3 loop reads CASSFRSFADTQYF.

The chain recombines TRBV11-2 with TRBJ2-1; TCRdb's D call of TRBD2 is untestable without DNA. Germline V gene lookup returns CDR1 SGHAT and CDR2 FQNNGV. CDR3 length: 18 residues. CDR3 residues: CASSFGAAGGGVRNEQFF.

The genes are TRBV29-1 and TRBJ1-1. The CDR3 loop spans 15 amino acids. CDR1 SQVTM and CDR2 ANQGSEA come from the germline V gene. CDR3 loop: CSVGWIPKAETEAFF.

This sequence joins TRBV27 and TRBJ2-1; checking the TCRdb D call of TRBD1 is not possible without DNA. CDR3 size: 14 residues. CDR1 and CDR2 (germline): MNHEY, SMNVEV (reference sequence). CDR3 amino acids: CASSDRGAHNEQFF.

This sequence joins TRBV6-6 and TRBJ2-7. CDR1 and CDR2 from the germline V gene are MNHNY and SVGAGI (reference sequence). The CDR3 extends over 17 amino acids. The CDR3 loop reads CASSYEQLRGVSYEQYF.